The present T cell receptor beta chain was sequenced within a study of technical replicates of blood from a handful of donors (dated by TCRdb to about 2017). With respect to this clone: Its antigen is not yet known. Nothing much larger sits one base from this clone, and base qualities are not available.

Library preparation used the immunoSEQ multiplex PCR assay. TCRdb carries this immuneACCESS record with in-frame sequences only. Its versions omit some clonotypes, under half of them owing to an unresolved V gene in the studies checked, with the rest unexplained. The sample contains some 70,000 clones, about 97% of them found a single time. Roughly 0.3% of the sample is in the top ten clones. The trim is 3 bases for V and 5 bases for J, with a gap of 12 bases between the germline ends. Taken from the germline V gene, the CDR1 and CDR2 loops are SGDLS and YYNGEE. The cysteine opens and the phenylalanine closes a CDR3 of 13 amino acids. CDR3 DNA only is kept here, 39 bases in frame from base 1.

The clonotype comes from a human donor in good health. Here the chain combines TRBV9 and TRBJ2-7, with an unclear D gene assignment. The sequencing sample was made of T cells isolated from PBMCs. The DNA reads TGTGCCAGCAGCGCCTTCCCTCAGAACGAGCAGTACTTC. The translation is CASSAFPQNEQYF.